Listed here are 3 T cell receptor beta chains from one sample, sequenced in a study of control samples from healthy donors and cancer patients. Clones were sequenced by immunoSEQ multiplex PCR, and TCRdb holds only the in-frame ones, with some missing. The table lists 45,000 or so clones, more than 75% of them singletons, with about 10% in the top ten. The sequenced sample consisted of PBMCs. These receptors were taken from a woman aged 55-69 years with lung cancer.

The gene calls are TRBV4-3 and TRBJ2-7; 7 positions match TRBD1. Looked up from germline, CDR1 is LGHNA and CDR2 is YSLEER. The CDR3 spans 14 residues. The ends lost 1 base at V and 1 base at J; junction bases unmatched: 1. The CDR3 DNA follows: TGCGCCAGCAGCCAAGGACAGGGTTCCTACGAGCAGTACTTC. Its translation: CASSQGQGSYEQYF.

The chain is built from TRBV28 and TRBJ2-7, with 10 positions matching TRBD2. V was clipped by 4 bases and J by 2 bases; unmatched bases: 11. Germline CDR1 and CDR2: MDHEN and SYDVKM. This CDR3 comprises 17 residues. The chain's CDR3 is CASSSETGTSETYEQYF. The CDR3 coding sequence is TGTGCCAGCAGTTCCGAAACCGGGACTAGCGAGACCTACGAGCAGTACTTC.

The genes are TRBV5-6 and TRBJ2-2, with D tentatively TRBD2 (5 bases). CDR1 SGHDT and CDR2 YYEEEE come from the germline V gene. The germline V and J ends were trimmed by 3 bases and 4 bases, with 7 bases remaining between them. This CDR3 is 13 amino acids long. The CDR3 protein is CASSWRSTGELFF. CDR3 DNA sequence: TGTGCCAGCAGCTGGAGGAGCACCGGGGAGCTGTTTTTT.